This entry lists 21 T cell receptor beta chains sequenced from one sample in a study of T cell responses to AZD1222 COVID-19 vaccine. The protocol was immunoSEQ multiplex PCR, while the TCRdb copy is restricted to in-frame clones and leaves out a portion. The profile shows about 190,000 clones, approximately 92% of them singletons. Sequences were derived from peripheral blood, sampled on day 0 of AZD1222 vaccination. These receptors came from an adult in good health.

The CDR3 DNA follows: TGTGCCAGCAGTCCGAGGGGCCAGAACACTGAAGCTTTCTTT. Translating it yields CASSPRGQNTEAFF. This chain links TRBV6-5 with TRBJ1-1; maybe TRBD1 (5 bases). The germline V gene has CDR1 MNHEY and CDR2 SVGAGI. The CDR3 loop spans 14 amino acids. The V end lost 5 bases, the J end lost 1 base, and 11 bases lay between the germline ends.

This sequence joins TRBV12-3 or TRBV12-4 and TRBJ1-3; D call uncertain. This CDR3 has 11 amino acids. V was trimmed by 8 bases and J by 7 bases, leaving 9 bases between them. In DNA form, the CDR3 reads TGTGCCAGCTATAGGGTGAACACCATATATTTT. This encodes CASYRVNTIYF.

This chain joins TRBV3-1 (or the pseudogene TRBV3-2) and TRBJ1-1, with D perhaps matching TRBD1 (6 bases). V was clipped by 4 bases and J by 4 bases, with 13 bases between them. The CDR3 extends over 14 amino acids. CDR1 and CDR2 from the germline V gene are LGHDT and YNNKEL (reference sequence). The CDR3 sequence: CASSPLLGATEAFF. DNA for the CDR3: TGTGCCAGCAGCCCCCTATTGGGGGCCACTGAAGCTTTCTTT.

The V call is TRBV3-1 (or the pseudogene TRBV3-2), the J call TRBJ2-4; D call uncertain. This CDR3 is built from 14 residues. Germline lookup yields CDR1 LGHDT and CDR2 YNNKEL (reference sequence). The germline V and J ends were trimmed by 2 bases and 7 bases, with 12 bases remaining between them. CDR3 in amino acids: CASSQLLDGNIQYF. The CDR3 DNA reads as TGTGCCAGCAGCCAACTCCTTGACGGGAACATTCAGTACTTC.

The rearrangement joins TRBV3-1 (or the pseudogene TRBV3-2) to TRBJ1-2; D not resolved. The CDR3 spans 14 residues. Germline values: CDR1 LGHDT, CDR2 YNNKEL (reference sequence). The V end was cut by 0 bases, the J end by 5 bases, with 10 bases between. CDR3 loop: CASSQEVGVYGYTF. As DNA, the CDR3 is TGTGCCAGCAGCCAAGAGGTAGGAGTATATGGCTACACCTTC.

The V and J genes are TRBV7-8 and TRBJ1-3, with 8 nucleotides matching TRBD1. The CDR3 has 15 residues. Germline CDR1 SGHVS, CDR2 FQNEAQ. The J segment lost 3 bases and the V segment lost 5 bases, leaving 6 bases of the junction unmatched. The DNA of the CDR3 is TGTGCCAGCAGCCCGAGGACAGGGTATGGAAACACCATATATTTT. Protein sequence: CASSPRTGYGNTIYF.

This clone occurred once. The chain joins TRBV6-5 to TRBJ1-6, with D possibly being TRBD1 (5 bases). V lost 1 base and J lost 7, with 8 bases in between. CDR1 and CDR2 (germline): MNHEY, SVGAGI. CDR3 length equals 14 residues. The CDR3 bases are TGTGCCAGCAGTTACTGGAGGGGAAATTCACCCCTCCACTTT. Its protein product is CASSYWRGNSPLHF.

The chain employs TRBV19 and TRBJ1-4; 7 positions match TRBD1. Germline values: CDR1 LNHDA, CDR2 SQIVND (reference sequence). The V gene end was trimmed by 5 bases and the J gene end by 1 base; junction bases not matched to a gene: 4. The CDR3 length is 15 residues. The CDR3 region is CASSLNRGTNEKLFF. The CDR3 nucleotides read TGTGCCAGTAGTTTGAACAGGGGAACTAATGAAAAACTGTTTTTT.

This chain joins TRBV19 and TRBJ2-5, with D hard to call. Germline lookup yields CDR1 LNHDA and CDR2 SQIVND (reference sequence). The V and J ends lost 3 bases and 5 bases respectively, with 13 bases between them. CDR3 length: 14 amino acids. CDR3 DNA sequence: TGTGCCAGTAGTATCATACTGTTGGGGGAGACCCAGTACTTC. Encoded protein: CASSIILLGETQYF.

The chain employs TRBV29-1 and TRBJ2-1, with D unclear. Germline CDR1 is SQVTM and CDR2 is ANQGSEA. V was trimmed by 2 bases and J by 7 bases, leaving 6 bases between them. The CDR3 loop spans 11 amino acids. CDR3 bases: TGCAGCGTTGAAAAAGGGAATGAGCAGTTCTTC. This encodes CSVEKGNEQFF.

J is TRBJ1-2 and V is TRBV2; 12 nucleotides align to TRBD1. The germline gives CDR1 SNHLY, CDR2 FYNNEI. This CDR3 contains 13 residues. Germline trimming cut 8 bases from V and 8 bases from J; bases unmatched to any gene: 6. The CDR3 DNA follows: TGTGCCAGCTTCCGGGACAGGGGGCACGGCTACACCTTC. It translates to CASFRDRGHGYTF.

The chain recombines TRBV10-1 with TRBJ2-1, with 9 bases fitting TRBD1. Germline V gene lookup returns CDR1 WNHNN and CDR2 SYGVQD (reference sequence). V was pared by 5 bases and J by 3 bases, with 8 bases of the junction left unmatched. CDR3 size: 16 residues. CDR3 nucleotide sequence: TGCGCCAGCAGTATTGCTGGACAGGGGTACTACAATGAGCAGTTCTTC. It is translated as CASSIAGQGYYNEQFF.

The J gene is TRBJ1-6, the V gene TRBV7-9; 7 bases match TRBD1. Germline V CDR1 and CDR2: SEHNR, FQNEAQ (reference sequence). The CDR3 spans 14 residues. V shed 6 bases and J 12 bases; nucleotides not matched to a gene: 11. The DNA of the CDR3 is TGTGCCAGCAGTGTAGGGGCCCCAGGGGGACCCCTCCACTTT. Amino acid sequence: CASSVGAPGGPLHF.

The chain links TRBV10-3 to TRBJ2-5; no firm D call. Trimming took off 3 bases at V and 3 bases at J, with 8 bases between the two ends. The V gene's germline CDR1 is ENHRY and CDR2 SYGVKD. CDR3 length: 13 residues. The DNA for the CDR3 is TGTGCCATCAGTGAAACATCTAAAGAGACCCAGTACTTC. It translates to CAISETSKETQYF.

This clone was seen once. The genes are TRBV18 and TRBJ1-3, with D possibly TRBD1 on 6 matching bases. This CDR3 spans 16 amino acids. Germline lookup yields CDR1 KGHSH and CDR2 LQKENI. V shed 3 bases and J shed 4 bases, with 16 bases lying between them. The DNA for the CDR3 is TGTGCCAGCTCACCTACCTCACAGGGCGCGGGAAACACCATATATTTT. It codes for CASSPTSQGAGNTIYF.

The CDR3 sequence is CASSYSTGNTIYF. The CDR3 DNA follows: TGTGCCAGCAGTTACTCGACCGGAAACACCATATATTTT. This chain joins TRBV6-5 and TRBJ1-3; no definite D call. The CDR3 runs 13 residues. CDR1 MNHEY and CDR2 SVGAGI come from the germline V gene. V was trimmed by 0 bases and J by 4 bases, leaving 4 bases between them.

The chain combines TRBV5-3 with TRBJ1-4; unclear D gene. TRBV5-3 is flagged as an ORF with uncertain function. The CDR3 sequence is 15 residues long. V was pared by 0 bases and J by 13 bases, with 19 bases between. The CDR3 here is CARSLVSRPRIALFF. The DNA for the CDR3 is TGTGCCAGAAGCTTGGTTTCCAGGCCGCGAATCGCACTGTTTTTT.

The chain carries TRBV6-5 and TRBJ1-4; 9 bases agree with TRBD1. The CDR3 spans 14 residues. Germline CDR1 and CDR2: MNHEY and SVGAGI. The trim removed 6 bases at V and 3 bases at J, leaving 2 bases unmatched. The CDR3 spells CASRDRGANEKLFF. The CDR3 coding sequence is TGTGCCAGCAGAGACAGGGGGGCTAATGAAAAACTGTTTTTT.

This chain links TRBV9 with TRBJ1-2, with 7 bases matching TRBD1. The CDR3 spans 13 residues. J was trimmed by 4 bases and V by 4 bases; bases with no gene match: 4. Looked up from germline, CDR1 is SGDLS and CDR2 is YYNGEE. The CDR3 here is CASSPRQGYGYTF. Written as DNA, the CDR3 is TGTGCCAGCAGCCCCCGACAGGGCTATGGCTACACCTTC.

The chain joins TRBV7-3 to TRBJ2-1; 8 bases map to TRBD1. This CDR3 comprises 17 residues. V shed 2 bases, J shed 9 bases, and the junction held 15 bases outside the gene matches. Looked up from germline, CDR1 is SGHTA and CDR2 is FQGTGA. The CDR3 nucleotides read TGTGCCAGCAGCTTAGCAGTATGGCAGGGGGCGATAGGTGAGCAGTTCTTC. It codes for CASSLAVWQGAIGEQFF.

The chain uses TRBV6-5 and TRBJ2-3, with 8 nucleotides matching TRBD2. J lost 4 bases, V lost 0 bases, and 6 bases had no gene match. This CDR3 has 16 amino acids. Germline V gene data show CDR1 as MNHEY and CDR2 as SVGAGI. CDR3 loop: CASSYSGLAGADTQYF. Written as DNA, the CDR3 is TGTGCCAGCAGTTACTCCGGACTAGCAGGCGCAGATACGCAGTATTTT.